This T cell receptor beta chain was retrieved from a study of cytomegalovirus exposure and HLA in healthy donors. As for the study in general: Findings of an earlier analysis included roughly 120 million unique TCR beta sequences from about 180 million T cells.

In regard to this clone: Its antigen is as yet unknown.

PCR used 60 Vbeta primers and 13 Jbeta primers. TCRdb's table, derived via immunoSEQ multiplex PCR, lists solely in-frame clones and lacks some. This repertoire includes about 130,000 clones. General study results and limits: Association with HLA alleles at 0.05 false discovery rate was found for 16,951 TCR beta sequences in a later analysis. Rare sequences made up most TCRs, while some public TCRs were found in many donors. Later analysis suggested links between common viral pathogens and several top significant clusters.

This receptor was identified in a man aged 35-49 years in good health and CMV-seronegative. Sequenced input: PBMCs.

CDR3 region: CASSPTGYNEQFF. The CDR3 DNA follows: TGTGCCAGCAGCCCCACGGGTTACAATGAGCAGTTCTTC. The gene calls are TRBV11-2 and TRBJ2-1; D uncertain. V lost 5 bases to trimming and J lost 4 bases, with 9 bases between them. CDR3 size: 13 residues. Germline V gives CDR1 SGHAT, CDR2 FQNNGV.